These T cell receptor beta chains were read from a single sample in a study of cytomegalovirus exposure and HLA in healthy donors. Profiled with immunoSEQ multiplex PCR; TCRdb holds only in-frame clones, not every one. In the table there are 150,000 to 190,000 clones, 70% to 90% of which are singletons. Specimen: PBMCs. The receptor source for this set is a woman in her late teens or twenties in good health and CMV-seronegative. Each CDR3 is given with its conserved first and last residue. D genes are given only for firm matches. The size entry is marked missing in some rows and otherwise reads once, few, many or a size class.

J gene	V gene	D gene	clone size	CDR3 protein	CDR3 DNA
TRBJ1-4	TRBV9	NA	NA	CASSVGALEGEKLFF	TGTGCCAGCAGCGTAGGCGCCCTAGAGGGTGAAAAACTGTTTTTT
TRBJ2-7	TRBV18	NA	NA	CASSFSIGGEQYF	TGTGCCAGCTCATTTTCTATTGGGGGGGAGCAGTACTTC
TRBJ2-1	TRBV10-3	TRBD2	few	CAISASSGSSYNEQFF	TGTGCCATCAGTGCCTCTAGCGGCAGCTCCTACAATGAGCAGTTCTTC
TRBJ2-2	TRBV9	TRBD1	NA	CASTRGGRAGELFF	TGTGCCAGCACTAGAGGGGGCAGGGCCGGGGAGCTGTTTTTT
TRBJ2-5	TRBV5-1	TRBD2	NA	CASSFGTGGRETQYF	TGCGCCAGCAGCTTTGGGACGGGGGGAAGAGAGACCCAGTACTTC
TRBJ2-3	TRBV6-5	NA	once	CASSTSPGTSCVQYF	TGTGCCAGCAGTACCAGTCCCGGGACTTCTTGCGTGCAGTATTTT
TRBJ1-2	TRBV6-5	NA	NA	CASSWQGYYGYTF	TGTGCCAGCAGTTGGCAGGGGTACTATGGCTACACCTTC
TRBJ1-2	TRBV30	NA	NA	CAWSVGGLNYGYTF	TGTGCCTGGAGTGTGGGCGGGTTAAACTATGGCTACACCTTC
TRBJ1-5	TRBV6-5	TRBD1	NA	CASSLTGEGGNQPQHF	TGTGCCAGCAGTTTAACAGGGGAAGGGGGCAATCAGCCCCAGCATTTT
TRBJ2-3	TRBV6-4	TRBD2	NA	CASSDSSGGADTQYF	TGTGCCAGCAGTGACTCTAGCGGGGGGGCAGATACGCAGTATTTT
TRBJ1-4	TRBV25-1	NA	NA	CASNRAGSNEKLFF	TGTGCCAGCAACAGGGCAGGGTCAAATGAAAAACTGTTTTTT
TRBJ1-3	TRBV6-5	NA	NA	CASSYGQGSSGNTIYF	TGTGCCAGCAGTTACGGGCAGGGATCTTCGGGAAACACCATATATTTT
TRBJ1-5	TRBV9	TRBD1	NA	CASSGTGGNQPQHF	TGTGCCAGCAGTGGGACAGGGGGCAATCAGCCCCAGCATTTT
TRBJ2-7	TRBV21-1	NA	NA	CASSFRPYEQYF	TGTGCCAGCAGCTTCCGTCCCTACGAGCAGTACTTC
TRBJ1-2	TRBV30	TRBD1	NA	CAWRRGTGYGYTF	TGTGCCTGGAGGCGCGGGACAGGGTATGGCTACACCTTC
TRBJ1-2	TRBV10-2	NA	once	CASSSDSNYGYTF	TGCGCCAGCAGTTCGGACAGTAACTACGGCTACACCTTC
TRBJ2-1	TRBV7-8	TRBD2	NA	CASRTLAGLINEQFF	TGTGCCAGCAGAACACTAGCGGGACTGATCAATGAGCAGTTCTTC
TRBJ2-7	TRBV4-1	TRBD2	few	CASSQRGTSGRTRYEQYF	TGCGCCAGCAGCCAAAGAGGGACTAGCGGGAGGACCCGGTACGAGCAGTACTTC
TRBJ1-2	TRBV11-2	NA	NA	CASSLNRVESGYTF	TGTGCCAGCAGCCTGAACAGGGTCGAGTCAGGCTACACCTTC
TRBJ1-4	TRBV4-3	NA	few	CASSQDWQGLNEKLFF	TGCGCCAGCAGCCAAGATTGGCAGGGCCTTAATGAAAAACTGTTTTTT
TRBJ2-1	TRBV5-1	TRBD2	NA	CASSSIYSGSNNEQFF	TGCGCCAGCAGCTCGATTTATAGCGGGTCCAACAATGAGCAGTTCTTC
TRBJ2-1	TRBV15	NA	NA	CATSRAAGLYNEQFF	TGTGCCACCAGCAGAGCAGCGGGTCTCTACAATGAGCAGTTCTTC
TRBJ2-7	TRBV6-6	TRBD1	NA	CASTDRDRGPYEQYF	TGTGCCAGCACCGACCGGGACAGGGGCCCCTACGAGCAGTACTTC
TRBJ1-4	TRBV4-3	NA	NA	CASRAQNGEKLFF	TGCGCCAGCAGGGCCCAGAACGGGGAAAAACTGTTTTTT
TRBJ2-5	TRBV9	NA	NA	CASSRGTAAQETQYF	TGTGCCAGCAGCCGAGGGACTGCAGCTCAAGAGACCCAGTACTTC
TRBJ1-1	TRBV7-3	TRBD1	NA	CASSPGTGRTEAFF	TGTGCCAGCAGCCCTGGGACAGGGAGGACTGAAGCTTTCTTT
TRBJ2-7	TRBV6-1	TRBD1	NA	CASRPGTVNYEQYF	TGTGCCAGCAGACCCGGGACAGTAAACTACGAGCAGTACTTC
TRBJ2-6	TRBV19	TRBD1	NA	CASSPFQGARFGGNVLTF	TGTGCCAGTAGTCCTTTTCAGGGGGCGAGGTTCGGAGGCAACGTCCTGACTTTC
TRBJ2-1	TRBV4-3	TRBD1	NA	CASSFGTGLENEQFF	TGCGCCAGCAGCTTTGGGACAGGGCTGGAGAATGAGCAGTTCTTC
TRBJ2-7	TRBV11-2	TRBD2	NA	CASGGLAGGLYEQYF	TGTGCCAGCGGGGGACTAGCGGGGGGTCTCTACGAGCAGTACTTC
TRBJ1-5	TRBV7-2	NA	NA	CASSLSPGVQPQHF	TGTGCCAGCAGCTTATCGCCCGGGGTTCAGCCCCAGCATTTT
TRBJ1-2	TRBV2	NA	NA	CASITSTGRGYTF	TGTGCCAGCATCACCTCGACGGGGAGAGGCTACACCTTC
TRBJ1-6	TRBV11-3	NA	NA	CASSLDPRAPLHF	TGTGCCAGCAGCTTAGATCCGAGGGCACCCCTCCACTTT
TRBJ2-1	TRBV30	TRBD2	NA	CAWSDTGGSYNEQFF	TGTGCCTGGAGTGATACGGGAGGTTCCTACAATGAGCAGTTCTTC
TRBJ2-1	TRBV29-1	TRBD2	NA	CSVGLWASGGDNEQFF	TGCAGCGTTGGTCTATGGGCTAGCGGGGGAGACAATGAGCAGTTCTTC
TRBJ2-7	TRBV5-8	TRBD2	NA	CASSLLAGPYEQYF	TGTGCCAGCAGCTTGCTAGCGGGGCCCTACGAGCAGTACTTC
TRBJ1-5	TRBV5-5	NA	NA	CASSFVQAIQPQHF	TGTGCCAGCAGCTTTGTACAGGCGATACAGCCCCAGCATTTT
TRBJ2-5	TRBV19	TRBD2	NA	CASSTLTSGRETQYF	TGTGCCAGTAGTACTCTAACTAGCGGGCGAGAGACCCAGTACTTC
TRBJ1-2	TRBV19	NA	NA	CASSRERADYGYTF	TGTGCCAGTAGTAGGGAGCGAGCTGACTATGGCTACACCTTC
TRBJ2-7	TRBV7-2	TRBD2	once	CASSLAGGYEQYF	TGTGCCAGCAGCTTAGCGGGGGGGTACGAGCAGTACTTC
TRBJ1-2	TRBV28	TRBD1	few	CASSRRDRGSFGYTF	TGTGCCAGCAGTCGCCGGGACAGGGGATCGTTCGGCTACACCTTC